This T cell receptor beta chain derives from a study of blood T cell repertoires in COVID-19. TCRdb's table, derived via immunoSEQ multiplex PCR, lists solely in-frame clones and lacks some. Of about 220,000 clones in the sample, approximately 80% are singletons; the top ten hold roughly 13%. In the case of this clone: The same CDR3 can be traced to other DNA sequences in this sample.

The receptor was derived from a human donor in a cohort sampled during active COVID-19. The sequencing sample was made of peripheral blood.

The CDR3 sequence is CASSRRGYEQYF. The CDR3 bases are TGTGCCAGCAGTCGCAGGGGCTACGAGCAGTACTTC. This chain uses TRBV28 with TRBJ2-7, with D tentatively TRBD1 (6 bases). CDR3 size: 12 residues. The germline CDR1 and CDR2 sequences are MDHEN and SYDVKM. The V end was cut by 5 bases, the J end by 3 bases, with 8 bases between.